The 18 T cell receptor beta chains below come from one sample, sequenced in a study of spatial heterogeneity in lung cancer. TCRdb re-called the 5' RACE reads with MiXCR, one entry per CDR3 protein. Of 110,000 or so distinct CDR3 sequences in the sample, approximately 10% were seen once. Time point denoted: blood at routine non-recurrence follow-up after resection. The specimen comprised PBMCs, sampled at follow-up. The receptors originated from a female donor with early-stage non-small cell lung cancer.

This clonotype was picked up a small number of times. V is TRBV2 and J is TRBJ2-5, with 8 bases matching TRBD2. There are 14 residues in the CDR3. With 7 bases clipped from V and 7 bases from J, the junction kept 11 bases outside the gene matches. Germline V CDR1 and CDR2: SNHLY, FYNNEI. The CDR3 bases are TGTGCCAGCAAAACTAGGGGGGGACTAGGGACCCAGTACTTC. Amino acids: CASKTRGGLGTQYF.

This sequence joins TRBV19 and TRBJ2-7; TRBD1 might be the D (6 bases). Trimming took 6 bases from V and 5 from J, leaving 17 bases between them. The CDR3 has 14 amino acids. The V gene's germline CDR1 is LNHDA and CDR2 SQIVND (reference sequence). The chain's CDR3 is CASSPRGTRDEQYF. CDR3 coding DNA: TGTGCCAGTAGCCCACGAGGGACAAGGGACGAGCAGTACTTC. Full variable domain (rest looked up from reference TRBV19 and TRBJ2-7): DGGITQSPKYLFRKEGQNVTLSCEQNLNHDAMYWYRQDPGQGLRLIYYSQIVNDFQKGDIAEGYSVSREKKESFPLTVTSAQKNPTAFYLCASSPRGTRDEQYFGPGTRLTVT.

The CDR3 sequence: CASSPAVSTEAFF. The CDR3 DNA reads as TGTGCCAGCTCACCCGCGGTTTCAACTGAAGCTTTCTTT. The chain has TRBV18 and TRBJ1-1; D ambiguous. V lost 3 bases to trimming and J lost 5 bases, with 10 bases between them. The CDR3 runs to 13 residues. Germline V lookup: CDR1 KGHSH, CDR2 LQKENI.

The chain has TRBV20-1 and TRBJ1-5; D remains ambiguous. The germline V gene has CDR1 DFQATT and CDR2 SNEGSKA (reference sequence). Trimming left V 6 bases short and J 7 bases short, with 13 bases between. The CDR3 has 12 residues. In DNA, the CDR3 is TGCAGTGCCGGACGGCGAGGACAGCCCCAGCATTTT. It specifies CSAGRRGQPQHF.

The chain joins TRBV6-1 to TRBJ1-5, with 7 bases identical to TRBD1. This CDR3 contains 14 residues. After removal of 5 bases from V and 2 bases from J, the junction contained 3 bases not matched to a gene. Germline-derived CDR1 and CDR2 are MNHNS and SASEGT. CDR3 amino acids: CASSYRGGNQPQHF. The CDR3 coding sequence is TGTGCCAGCAGTTACAGGGGCGGCAATCAGCCCCAGCATTTT.

V gene TRBV5-1 combines with J gene TRBJ2-5, with 9 positions matching TRBD2. Looked up from germline, CDR1 is SGHRS and CDR2 is YFSETQ. The CDR3 sequence is 15 residues long. Unmatched junction bases numbered 4, after V lost 3 bases and J lost 1 base. The CDR3 DNA reads TGCGCCAGCAGCTCAGCGGGAGGCCTCCAAGAGACCCAGTACTTC. Protein product: CASSSAGGLQETQYF.

This clonotype occurred a few times. This chain connects TRBV6-1 to TRBJ2-7; D could derive from TRBD1 or TRBD2 (5 bases each). There are 14 residues in the CDR3. The V gene lost 7 bases and the J gene lost 2 bases, with 15 bases spanning the gap. Per germline, CDR1 MNHNS and CDR2 SASEGT. The CDR3 region has the DNA TGTGCCAGCATCACACCGGGACGGACCTACGAGCAGTACTTC. Amino acid sequence: CASITPGRTYEQYF.

This clonotype was observed a handful of times. The chain employs TRBV4-2 and TRBJ1-5; D remains ambiguous. This CDR3 is built from 13 residues. Trimming removed 0 bases at V and 4 bases at J, with 4 bases between. CDR1 and CDR2 (germline): LGHNA, YNFKEQ. The CDR3 protein is CASSQDPNQPQHF. DNA of the CDR3: TGTGCCAGCAGCCAAGATCCGAATCAGCCCCAGCATTTT.

This clonotype was seen repeatedly, ten times or more. The J gene is TRBJ2-1, the V gene TRBV4-3; D is ambiguous. This CDR3 contains 13 residues. Germline V CDR1 and CDR2: LGHNA, YSLEER. Trimming removed 0 bases at V and 4 bases at J, with 4 bases between. CDR3 sequence: CASSQELYNEQFF. The CDR3 nucleotides are TGCGCCAGCAGCCAAGAGTTGTACAATGAGCAGTTCTTC.

This clonotype was seen ten or more times. J is TRBJ2-7 and V is TRBV27; 7 nucleotides agree with TRBD1. CDR1 MNHEY and CDR2 SMNVEV come from the germline V gene (reference sequence). V was clipped by 6 bases and J by 5 bases; unmatched bases: 7. This CDR3 region has 13 residues. The CDR3 reads CASRPRQGHEQYV. In nucleotides, the CDR3 is TGTGCCAGCAGGCCCCGACAGGGCCACGAGCAGTACGTC.

The rearrangement links TRBV7-2 to TRBJ2-5, with D perhaps matching TRBD1 or TRBD2 (6 bases each). The length of the CDR3 is 14 residues. V lost 5 bases and J 6 bases, leaving 16 bases between the germline ends. Germline V lookup: CDR1 SGHTA, CDR2 FQGNSA. This CDR3 is CASSQGTLRQTQYF. CDR3 sequence (DNA): TGTGCCAGCAGCCAGGGGACTCTAAGACAGACCCAGTACTTC.

The gene calls are TRBV5-1 and TRBJ2-2; D gene unclear. The CDR3 totals 15 residues. V was pared by 0 bases and J by 4 bases, with 10 bases between. CDR1 is SGHRS and CDR2 is YFSETQ in the germline V gene. The CDR3 is CASSLDGDSTGELFF. Written as DNA, the CDR3 is TGCGCCAGCAGCTTGGATGGGGATAGCACCGGGGAGCTGTTTTTT.

This clonotype was recorded a few times. The rearrangement joins TRBV4-2 to TRBJ1-4; D is ambiguous. Trimming took 1 base from V and 3 from J, leaving 6 bases between them. The CDR3 covers 14 residues. CDR1 LGHNA and CDR2 YNFKEQ come from the germline V gene. The CDR3 DNA follows: TGTGCCAGCAGCCAAGTCTCAGCTAATGAAAAACTGTTTTTT. Its protein is CASSQVSANEKLFF.

V usage is TRBV5-4 and J usage is TRBJ1-3, with 7 bases that match TRBD1. J was trimmed by 4 bases and V by 4 bases; bases with no gene match: 5. CDR3 length: 14 residues. CDR1 is SGHNT, CDR2 YYREEE, per germline (reference sequence). This CDR3 is CASSPGTVGNTIYF. The CDR3 region has the DNA TGTGCCAGCAGCCCCGGGACAGTAGGAAACACCATATATTTT.

This clonotype was detected ten times or more. J is TRBJ2-6 and V is TRBV7-2, with D possibly being TRBD2 (6 bases). Trimming took off 5 bases at V and 0 bases at J, with 8 bases between the two ends. Germline-derived CDR1 and CDR2 are SGHTA and FQGNSA. This CDR3 contains 15 residues. The CDR3 sequence is CASSAGGSGANVLTF. Here the CDR3 DNA reads TGTGCCAGCAGCGCCGGGGGCTCTGGGGCCAACGTCCTGACTTTC.

This clonotype was counted between two and nine times. The chain carries TRBV11-2 and TRBJ2-1; possible D gene TRBD2, 6 bases. Germline values: CDR1 SGHAT, CDR2 FQNNGV. Trimming removed 5 bases from V and 7 bases from J, with 18 bases in between. The length of the CDR3 is 15 residues. The CDR3 is CASSISGAYYNEQFF. Here the CDR3 DNA reads TGTGCCAGCAGCATTTCGGGAGCCTACTATAATGAGCAGTTCTTC.

This clonotype has at least ten counts. V usage is TRBV24-1 and J usage is TRBJ2-3; 9 bases fit TRBD2. Trimming removed 5 bases from V and 4 bases from J; junction bases left unmatched: 9. Looked up from germline, CDR1 is KGHDR and CDR2 is SFDVKD. CDR3 size: 16 residues. CDR3 DNA sequence: TGTGCCACCAGTGGTAGTAGCGGGAGAATCGCAGATACGCAGTATTTT. Translating it yields CATSGSSGRIADTQYF.

The rearrangement joins TRBV30 to TRBJ1-5; 7 bases match TRBD1. J gave up 7 bases and V 1 base, and 4 bases lay outside the gene matches. The CDR3 covers 13 residues. In germline, CDR1 is GTSNPN, CDR2 SVGIG (reference sequence). The CDR3 DNA reads TGTGCCTGGAGTGACAGGGGACGGCAGCCCCAGCATTTT. Its translation: CAWSDRGRQPQHF.